The 24 T cell receptor beta chains reported below all come from one sample, sequenced in a study of radiotherapy plus CTLA-4 blockade in lung cancer. Clones were sequenced by immunoSEQ multiplex PCR, and TCRdb holds only the in-frame ones, with some missing. This table holds approximately 100,000 clones, 82% found once. The material sequenced was peripheral blood, taken from a patient treated with radiotherapy plus ipilimumab. These receptors came from a human donor with non-small cell lung cancer who had a partial response to radiotherapy plus ipilimumab.

This CDR3 reads CASSRTGDTQYF. The CDR3 nucleotides read TGTGCCAGCAGCCGGACTGGAGATACGCAGTATTTT. V gene TRBV7-2 combines with J gene TRBJ2-3, with D possibly being TRBD2 (5 bases). With 5 bases removed from V and 5 bases from J, the gap between germline ends came to 8 bases. This CDR3 has 12 amino acids. The germline V gene encodes CDR1 SGHTA and CDR2 FQGNSA.

This chain uses TRBV19 with TRBJ1-2, with TRBD1 identical over 7 bases. CDR1 and CDR2 (germline): LNHDA, SQIVND (reference sequence). The CDR3 loop spans 15 amino acids. With 5 bases clipped from V and 1 base from J, the junction kept 7 bases outside the gene matches. For the CDR3, the DNA is TGTGCCAGTAGTTCGACGGGACAGCTTAACTATGGCTACACCTTC. Protein product: CASSSTGQLNYGYTF.

This chain joins TRBV28 and TRBJ1-2; unclear D gene. The CDR3 totals 12 residues. CDR1 is MDHEN and CDR2 is SYDVKM in the germline V gene. The V and J ends lost 6 bases and 5 bases respectively, with 10 bases between them. The chain's CDR3 is CASSDTYYGYTF. For the CDR3, the DNA is TGTGCCAGCAGCGACACCTATTATGGCTACACCTTC.

V is TRBV9 and J is TRBJ2-3, with TRBD2 matching 7 bases. The CDR3 sequence is 16 residues long. CDR1 SGDLS and CDR2 YYNGEE come from the germline V gene. The ends lost 3 bases at V and 0 bases at J; junction bases unmatched: 7. Written as DNA, the CDR3 is TGTGCCAGCAGCGCCCTCGGGAGGCCTAGCACAGATACGCAGTATTTT. Translating it yields CASSALGRPSTDTQYF.

The chain uses TRBV6-1 and TRBJ2-7; 9 bases align to TRBD2. Unmatched junction bases numbered 3, after V lost 0 bases and J lost 3 bases. Germline values: CDR1 MNHNS, CDR2 SASEGT. The CDR3 spans 15 residues. Written as DNA, the CDR3 is TGTGCCAGCAGTGAAGCTAGCGGGGGACTCTACGAGCAGTACTTC. It yields the protein CASSEASGGLYEQYF.

The rearrangement links TRBV10-3 to TRBJ2-1; TRBD2 agrees at 12 bases. The CDR3 covers 15 residues. Germline loops: CDR1 ENHRY, CDR2 SYGVKD. V trimming: 6 bases; J trimming: 6 bases; junction bases outside the gene matches: 6. In DNA, the CDR3 is TGTGCCATCAGGGAGACTAGCGGGAGTGGCAATGAGCAGTTCTTC. Amino acids: CAIRETSGSGNEQFF.

V gene TRBV5-1 combines with J gene TRBJ2-2, with 11 bases fitting TRBD1. The V gene's germline CDR1 is SGHRS and CDR2 YFSETQ. With V trimmed by 4 bases and J by 3 bases, 11 bases remained unmatched. The CDR3 is 18 residues long. The CDR3 protein is CASSAHRMGQGDTGELFF. DNA for the CDR3: TGCGCCAGCAGCGCTCATAGAATGGGACAGGGGGACACCGGGGAGCTGTTTTTT.

The chain recombines TRBV19 with TRBJ1-5, with 11 positions matching TRBD1. The V and J ends lost 4 bases and 9 bases, in that order; junction bases with no gene match: 11. The CDR3 is 16 amino acids. Germline V CDR1 and CDR2: LNHDA, SQIVND (reference sequence). CDR3 amino acids: CASSTPGQGELGPQHF. In DNA form, the CDR3 reads TGTGCCAGTAGTACACCGGGACAGGGGGAATTGGGGCCCCAGCATTTT.

This chain links TRBV6-5 with TRBJ2-1; 10 bases agree with TRBD1. Germline CDR1 reads MNHEY; CDR2 reads SVGAGI. Losses at the gene ends were 2 bases for V and 7 bases for J; bases not matched to a gene: 5. The CDR3 is 15 residues long. CDR3 residues: CASSYDRGRRNEQFF. In nucleotides, the CDR3 is TGTGCCAGCAGTTACGACAGGGGGCGAAGGAATGAGCAGTTCTTC.

The rearrangement links TRBV7-2 to TRBJ2-5, with 7 bases fitting TRBD2. V lost 3 bases, J lost 2 bases, and 3 bases stayed unmatched. This CDR3 comprises 14 residues. CDR1 is SGHTA, CDR2 FQGNSA, per germline. The CDR3 nucleotides read TGTGCCAGCAGCTTCGCGGGAGCTCAAGAGACCCAGTACTTC. Residues: CASSFAGAQETQYF.

The rearrangement links TRBV10-3 to TRBJ2-7, with 7 bases lining up with TRBD2. Germline CDR1 and CDR2: ENHRY and SYGVKD. V shed 4 bases, J shed 2 bases, and the junction held 2 bases outside the gene matches. There are 13 residues in the CDR3. Here the CDR3 DNA reads TGTGCCATCAGTGGGGAGGGGCCCTACGAGCAGTACTTC. It encodes CAISGEGPYEQYF.

The chain combines TRBV2 with TRBJ2-3; tentative D call: TRBD2 (5 bases). CDR3 length: 16 amino acids. Trimming left V 8 bases short and J 4 bases short, with 22 bases between. CDR1 and CDR2 from the germline V gene are SNHLY and FYNNEI. The CDR3 protein is CASLPLSGVRPDTQYF. The CDR3 DNA reads TGTGCCAGCTTACCCCTTTCCGGGGTTCGCCCAGATACGCAGTATTTT.

Remarks on this clone: One end of the junction fails to match germline, which may point to a read error. This same CDR3 is encoded by further DNA sequences in the sample. The gene calls are TRBV18 and TRBJ1-5; tentatively, D is TRBD1 (6 bases). The CDR3 covers 16 residues. CDR1 KGHSH and CDR2 LQKENI come from the germline V gene. CDR3 amino acids: CASSPPVGGDNQPQHF. CDR3 sequence (DNA): TGTGCCAGCTCACCACCAGTGGGAGGGGACAATCAACCCCAGCATTTT.

The chain recombines TRBV7-8 with TRBJ1-5, with D perhaps matching TRBD1 (6 bases). CDR1 and CDR2 (germline): SGHVS, FQNEAQ. This CDR3 is built from 15 residues. V lost 1 base, J lost 9 bases, and 16 bases lay in between. CDR3 sequence reads: CASSLGSQGLLPQHF. The CDR3 coding sequence is TGTGCCAGCAGCTTAGGGAGCCAGGGGTTGCTGCCCCAGCATTTT.

The CDR3 nucleotides read TGTGCCAGCAGCTTATTCGTGAACACTGAAGCTTTCTTT. This codes for CASSLFVNTEAFF. The rearrangement uses TRBV7-9 and TRBJ1-1; D remains ambiguous. Trimming took off 2 bases at V and 0 bases at J, with 4 bases between the two ends. The germline V gene encodes CDR1 SEHNR and CDR2 FQNEAQ (reference sequence). CDR3 length: 13 residues.

The chain couples TRBV11-2 to TRBJ2-1; 9 bases line up with TRBD2. Germline V gene lookup returns CDR1 SGHAT and CDR2 FQNNGV. V shed 2 bases and J 4 bases; nucleotides not matched to a gene: 9. The CDR3 runs to 17 residues. The DNA of the CDR3 is TGTGCCAGCAGCTTAAGGGAGACTAGCGGAAATTACAATGAGCAGTTCTTC. Encoded protein: CASSLRETSGNYNEQFF.

V gene TRBV9 combines with J gene TRBJ1-1; D perhaps matches TRBD1 (5 bases). The CDR3 has 14 amino acids. From germline, CDR1 is SGDLS and CDR2 YYNGEE. V lost 1 base to trimming and J lost 4 bases, with 11 bases between them. The CDR3 nucleotides read TGTGCCAGCAGCGTAACTGGGGCATTCACTGAAGCTTTCTTT. Translating it yields CASSVTGAFTEAFF.

This rearrangement joins TRBV7-8 to TRBJ1-1, with D possibly TRBD1 on 6 matching bases. The germline V gene encodes CDR1 SGHVS and CDR2 FQNEAQ. Trimming removed 4 bases from V and 6 bases from J, with 18 bases in between. The CDR3 loop spans 15 amino acids. The CDR3 DNA sequence: TGTGCCAGCAGCTCTATAAACGACAGGCTCTCTGAAGCTTTCTTT. As protein: CASSSINDRLSEAFF.

About this clone: Relative to the germline gene, one junction end is altered; a read error may explain this. The chain couples TRBV18 to TRBJ2-5, with D maybe TRBD2 (5 bases). The germline V gene has CDR1 KGHSH and CDR2 LQKENI. The CDR3 sequence is 15 residues long. The CDR3 bases are TGTGCCAGCCCGTGGGGAGACCCCAAGATAGAGACCCGGTACTTC. It encodes CASPWGDPKIETRYF.

For the CDR3, the DNA is TGTGCCAGCACCTCTGCCGGGAGTTTGTACGAGCAGTACTTC. Translating it yields CASTSAGSLYEQYF. The genes are TRBV28 and TRBJ2-7; D might be TRBD2 (6 bases). The germline gives CDR1 MDHEN, CDR2 SYDVKM. The CDR3 covers 14 residues. The germline V and J ends were trimmed by 7 bases and 4 bases, with 17 bases remaining between them.

With respect to this clone: One junction end disagrees with the germline gene, perhaps due to a read error. V and J are TRBV5-3 and TRBJ1-5; the D gene is possibly TRBD1 (5 bases). TRBV5-3 belongs to the ORF category, with a function that is uncertain. The CDR3 runs 14 residues. CDR3 sequence (DNA): TGTGCCAGCAGCTTGAGGCAGGGCGTTAGTCCCCAGCATTTT. It codes for CASSLRQGVSPQHF.

This chain links TRBV2 with TRBJ2-2; TRBD2 might be the D (5 bases). Germline loops: CDR1 SNHLY, CDR2 FYNNEI. This CDR3 contains 13 residues. The ends were cut back, 7 bases at V and 7 bases at J, with 13 bases in the middle. The CDR3 spells CASKNSVDGELFF. In nucleotides, the CDR3 is TGTGCCAGCAAAAATAGCGTAGACGGGGAGCTGTTTTTT.

The rearrangement joins TRBV5-1 to TRBJ2-3; 9 nucleotides align to TRBD2. Per germline, CDR1 SGHRS and CDR2 YFSETQ. This CDR3 has 17 residues. The junction had 10 bases not matched to a gene; V was cut back by 1 base and J by 4 bases. This CDR3 is CASSLQAGGRASDTQYF. For the CDR3, the DNA is TGCGCCAGCAGCTTGCAAGCGGGCGGGAGGGCCTCAGATACGCAGTATTTT.

In regard to this clone: Other DNA variants within this sample encode the same CDR3. V is TRBV4-2 and J is TRBJ2-3; 8 positions match TRBD2. This CDR3 contains 16 residues. Germline V gene data show CDR1 as LGHNA and CDR2 as YNFKEQ. V trimming: 0 bases; J trimming: 7 bases; junction bases outside the gene matches: 9. CDR3 amino acids: CASSQDPGRAWYTQYF. CDR3 nucleotide sequence: TGTGCCAGCAGCCAAGATCCCGGGAGGGCCTGGTATACGCAGTATTTT.